This T cell receptor beta chain was profiled in a study of shared clonotypes between healthy human individuals. CD45RO-negative, CCR7-positively selected cells formed the naive CD8 fraction, excluding terminally differentiated effector memory CD45RA+ cells. Assay used: immunoSEQ multiplex PCR; TCRdb lists only in-frame clones, some missing. In the table there are millions of clones, over 85% of which are singletons. The CDR3 totals 14 residues. Germline V gene lookup returns CDR1 SGHDT and CDR2 YYEEEE. V was trimmed by 0 bases and J by 3 bases, leaving 7 bases between them. The specimen was naive CD8+ T cells sorted from blood. This clonotype originated in a man aged 18 to 35 in good health. V and J are TRBV5-6 and TRBJ1-3, with TRBD1 as a possible D gene (5 bases). The DNA of the CDR3 is TGTGCCAGCAGCTTGGTGCAGGGTGGAAACACCATATATTTT. It is translated as CASSLVQGGNTIYF. Filled out from reference TRBV5-6 and TRBJ1-3, the complete variable domain reads DAGVTQSPTHLIKTRGQQVTLRCSPKSGHDTVSWYQQALGQGPQFIFQYYEEEERQRGNFPDRFSGHQFPNYSSELNVNALLLGDSALYLCASSLVQGGNTIYFGEGSWLTVV.